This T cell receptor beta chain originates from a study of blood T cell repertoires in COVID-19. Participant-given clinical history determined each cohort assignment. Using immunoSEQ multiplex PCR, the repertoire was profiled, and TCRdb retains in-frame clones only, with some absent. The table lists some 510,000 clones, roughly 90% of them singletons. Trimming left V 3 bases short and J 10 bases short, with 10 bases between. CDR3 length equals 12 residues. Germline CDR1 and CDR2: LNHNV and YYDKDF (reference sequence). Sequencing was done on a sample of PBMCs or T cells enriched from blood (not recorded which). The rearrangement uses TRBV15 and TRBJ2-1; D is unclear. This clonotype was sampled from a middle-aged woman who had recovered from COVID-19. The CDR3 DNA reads TGTGCCACCAGCAGCGAATGGAGCGAGCAGTTCTTC. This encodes CATSSEWSEQFF.